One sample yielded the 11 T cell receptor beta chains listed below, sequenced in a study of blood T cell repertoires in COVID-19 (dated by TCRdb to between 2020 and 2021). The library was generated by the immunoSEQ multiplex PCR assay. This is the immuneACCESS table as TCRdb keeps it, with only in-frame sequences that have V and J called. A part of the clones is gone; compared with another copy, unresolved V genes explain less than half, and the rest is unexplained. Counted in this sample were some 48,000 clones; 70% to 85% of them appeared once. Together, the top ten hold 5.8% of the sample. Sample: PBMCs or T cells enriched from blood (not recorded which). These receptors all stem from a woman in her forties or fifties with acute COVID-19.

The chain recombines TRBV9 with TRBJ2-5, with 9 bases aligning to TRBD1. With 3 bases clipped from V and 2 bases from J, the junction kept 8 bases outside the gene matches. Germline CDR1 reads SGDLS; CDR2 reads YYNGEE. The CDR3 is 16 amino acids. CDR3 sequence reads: CASSAPRDRAQETQYF. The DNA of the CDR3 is TGTGCCAGCAGCGCACCCAGGGACAGGGCACAAGAGACCCAGTACTTC.

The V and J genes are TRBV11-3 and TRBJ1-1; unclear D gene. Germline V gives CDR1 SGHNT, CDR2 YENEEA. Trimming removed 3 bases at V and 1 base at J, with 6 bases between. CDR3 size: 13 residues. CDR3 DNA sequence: TGTGCCAGCAGCTTTAACAGGAACACTGAAGCTTTCTTT. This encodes CASSFNRNTEAFF.

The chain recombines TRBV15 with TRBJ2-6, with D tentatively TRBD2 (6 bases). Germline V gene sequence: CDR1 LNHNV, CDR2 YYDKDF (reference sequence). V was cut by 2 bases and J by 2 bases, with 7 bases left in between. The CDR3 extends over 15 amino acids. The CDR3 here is CATSRTGAGANVLTF. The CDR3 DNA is TGTGCCACCAGCAGAACGGGGGCTGGGGCCAACGTCCTGACTTTC.

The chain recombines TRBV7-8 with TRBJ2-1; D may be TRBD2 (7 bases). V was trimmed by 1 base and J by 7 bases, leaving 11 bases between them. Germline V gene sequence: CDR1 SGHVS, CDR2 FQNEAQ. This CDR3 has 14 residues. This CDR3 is CASSLVGGLNEQFF. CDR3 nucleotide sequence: TGTGCCAGCAGCTTAGTCGGGGGGCTAAATGAGCAGTTCTTC.

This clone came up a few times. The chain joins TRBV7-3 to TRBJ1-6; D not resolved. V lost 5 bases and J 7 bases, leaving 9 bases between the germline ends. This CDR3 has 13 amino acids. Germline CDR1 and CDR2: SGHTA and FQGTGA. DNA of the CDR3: TGTGCCAGCAGCCCGTACAGCAATTCACCCCTCCACTTT. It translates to CASSPYSNSPLHF. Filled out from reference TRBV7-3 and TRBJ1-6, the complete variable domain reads GAGVSQTPSNKVTEKGKYVELRCDPISGHTALYWYRQSLGQGPEFLIYFQGTGAADDSGLPNDRFFAVRPEGSVSTLKIQRTERGDSAVYLCASSPYSNSPLHFGNGTRLTVT.

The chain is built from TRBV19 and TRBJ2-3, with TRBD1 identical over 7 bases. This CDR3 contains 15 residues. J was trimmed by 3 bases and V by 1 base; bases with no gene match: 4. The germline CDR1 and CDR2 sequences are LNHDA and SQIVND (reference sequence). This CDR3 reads CASSIGGRGTDTQYF. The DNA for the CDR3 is TGTGCCAGTAGTATAGGGGGCAGGGGGACAGATACGCAGTATTTT.

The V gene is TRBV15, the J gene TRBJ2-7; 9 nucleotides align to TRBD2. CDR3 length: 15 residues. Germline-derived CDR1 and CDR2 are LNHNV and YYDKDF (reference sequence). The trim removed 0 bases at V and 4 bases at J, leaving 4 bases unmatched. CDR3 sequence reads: CATSREGTSGYEQYF. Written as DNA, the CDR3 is TGTGCCACCAGCAGAGAGGGAACTAGCGGGTACGAGCAGTACTTC.

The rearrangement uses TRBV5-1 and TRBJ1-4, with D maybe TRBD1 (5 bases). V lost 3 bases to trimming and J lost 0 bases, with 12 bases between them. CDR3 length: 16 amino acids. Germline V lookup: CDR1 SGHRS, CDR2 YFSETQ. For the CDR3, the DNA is TGCGCCAGCAGCTCCGGGACTCCTCCAACTAATGAAAAACTGTTTTTT. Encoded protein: CASSSGTPPTNEKLFF.

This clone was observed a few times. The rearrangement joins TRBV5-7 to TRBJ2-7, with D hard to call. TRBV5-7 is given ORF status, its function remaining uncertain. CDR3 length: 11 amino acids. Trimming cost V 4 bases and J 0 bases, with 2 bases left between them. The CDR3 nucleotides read TGTGCCAGCAGCCACTCCTACGAGCAGTACTTC. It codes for CASSHSYEQYF.

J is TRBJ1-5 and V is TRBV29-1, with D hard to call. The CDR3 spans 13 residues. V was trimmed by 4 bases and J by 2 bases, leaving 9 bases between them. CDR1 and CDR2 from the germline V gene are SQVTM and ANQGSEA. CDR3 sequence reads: CSVVASGNQPQHF. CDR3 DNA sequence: TGCAGCGTTGTGGCAAGCGGCAATCAGCCCCAGCATTTT.

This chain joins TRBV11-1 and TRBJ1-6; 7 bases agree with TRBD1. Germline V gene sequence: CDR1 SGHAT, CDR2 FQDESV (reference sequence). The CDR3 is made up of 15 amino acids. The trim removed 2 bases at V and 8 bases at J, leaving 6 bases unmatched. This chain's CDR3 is CASSLTGDSYSPLHF. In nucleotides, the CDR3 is TGTGCCAGCAGCTTAACAGGGGACAGCTATTCACCCCTCCACTTT.